Below are 17 T cell receptor beta chains sequenced from a single sample in a study of blood T cell repertoires in COVID-19. The protocol was immunoSEQ multiplex PCR, while the TCRdb copy is restricted to in-frame clones and leaves out a portion. The sample lists about 400,000 clones; approximately 89% were seen once. Sequenced input: PBMCs or T cells enriched from blood (not recorded which). The receptors come from a man aged 35-49 years in a cohort exposed to, infected with or recovered from COVID-19 (not recorded which).

This chain uses TRBV30 with TRBJ1-4, with 7 bases that match TRBD1. Trimming removed 5 bases from V and 8 bases from J; junction bases left unmatched: 8. Germline values: CDR1 GTSNPN, CDR2 SVGIG (reference sequence). The length of the CDR3 is 13 residues. The CDR3 is CAWQQGSEEKLFF. The DNA of the CDR3 is TGTGCCTGGCAACAGGGGAGCGAAGAAAAACTGTTTTTT.

The rearrangement joins TRBV7-6 to TRBJ1-2; D is perhaps TRBD1 (5 bases). The germline gives CDR1 SGHVS, CDR2 FNYEAQ. Trimming took off 5 bases at V and 4 bases at J, with 11 bases between the two ends. CDR3 length: 13 residues. CDR3 DNA: TGTGCCAGCAGCATGGACATTGGCTATGGCTACACCTTC. Translating it yields CASSMDIGYGYTF.

V is TRBV28 and J is TRBJ1-2; 12 bases are a match to TRBD1. Unmatched junction bases numbered 11, after V lost 10 bases and J lost 2 bases. Per germline, CDR1 MDHEN and CDR2 SYDVKM. The CDR3 contains 16 residues. CDR3 nucleotides: TGTGCCACCTCAACGGGACAGGGGGCACCCAACTATGGCTACACCTTC. Translation gives CATSTGQGAPNYGYTF.

The table lists this clone with a count of one. The gene calls are TRBV30 and TRBJ2-7; 15 bases match TRBD2. This CDR3 spans 16 amino acids. Germline V CDR1 and CDR2: GTSNPN, SVGIG (reference sequence). V was clipped by 0 bases and J by 4 bases; unmatched bases: 4. CDR3 DNA sequence: TGTGCCTGGAGTGTTTGGACTAGCGGGAGGGCATACGAGCAGTACTTC. Protein sequence: CAWSVWTSGRAYEQYF.

This chain connects TRBV19 to TRBJ2-6; TRBD2 aligns across 11 bases. The V segment lost 4 bases and the J segment 0 bases; nucleotides outside the gene matches: 5. There are 18 residues in the CDR3. Germline-derived CDR1 and CDR2 are LNHDA and SQIVND (reference sequence). The CDR3 coding sequence is TGTGCCAGTAGTAAACTAGCGGGAGCCAGCTCTGGGGCCAACGTCCTGACTTTC. Protein sequence: CASSKLAGASSGANVLTF.

The chain is built from TRBV18 and TRBJ2-5; 7 bases map to TRBD1. After removal of 2 bases from V and 2 bases from J, the junction contained 14 bases not matched to a gene. Germline loops: CDR1 KGHSH, CDR2 LQKENI. The CDR3 runs 18 residues. The CDR3 nucleotides are TGTGCCAGCTCACCATCACAGGGGTCGGGGAGCCATCAAGAGACCCAGTACTTC. Translating it yields CASSPSQGSGSHQETQYF. The full variable domain, in which reference TRBV18 and TRBJ2-5 provide the parts outside the CDR3, is NAGVMQNPRHLVRRRGQEARLRCSPMKGHSHVYWYRQLPEEGLKFMVYLQKENIIDESGMPKERFSAEFPKEGPSILRIQQVVRGDSAAYFCASSPSQGSGSHQETQYFGPGTRLLVL.

This clone is a singleton in its sample. The chain has TRBV3-1 (or the pseudogene TRBV3-2) and TRBJ1-1; D remains ambiguous. From germline, CDR1 is LGHDT and CDR2 YNNKEL (reference sequence). Trimming removed 2 bases at V and 0 bases at J, with 10 bases between. CDR3 length: 15 residues. Here the CDR3 DNA reads TGTGCCAGCAGCCAACTCCCGGGAGTGAACACTGAAGCTTTCTTT. It yields the protein CASSQLPGVNTEAFF.

This sequence joins TRBV19 and TRBJ2-5; TRBD1 might be the D (6 bases). CDR1 is LNHDA, CDR2 SQIVND, per germline (reference sequence). Trimming took off 5 bases at V and 4 bases at J, with 11 bases between the two ends. The CDR3 is 13 amino acids. The CDR3: CASSDTGSETQYF. CDR3 bases: TGTGCCAGTAGTGATACAGGGTCAGAGACCCAGTACTTC.

J is TRBJ1-6 and V is TRBV28, with 9 nucleotides matching TRBD1. V was pared by 2 bases and J by 9 bases, with 5 bases of the junction left unmatched. The CDR3 length is 15 residues. CDR1 and CDR2 (germline): MDHEN, SYDVKM. The CDR3 coding sequence is TGTGCCAGCAGTTTAGGGACAGGGCGATCTTCACCCCTCCACTTT. Its translation is CASSLGTGRSSPLHF.

The rearrangement uses TRBV5-5 and TRBJ2-7; D is possibly TRBD2 (5 bases). Germline lookup yields CDR1 SGHKS and CDR2 YYEKEE (reference sequence). This CDR3 is built from 13 residues. Trimming stripped 4 bases from V and 3 bases from J, with 11 bases between. The CDR3 loop reads CASSPRTSYEQYF. CDR3 DNA: TGTGCCAGCAGCCCTCGAACTAGCTACGAGCAGTACTTC.

The CDR3 coding sequence is TGTGCCAGCAGCTTCCTCGGGACAGGGGGCCCGGGCTATGGCTACACCTTC. It codes for CASSFLGTGGPGYGYTF. This chain uses TRBV5-8 with TRBJ1-2; 12 bases line up with TRBD1. The CDR3 spans 17 residues. Unmatched junction bases numbered 9, after V lost 2 bases and J lost 4 bases. Germline CDR1 and CDR2: SGHTS and YDEGEE.

This chain links TRBV5-1 with TRBJ1-2; 9 nucleotides line up with TRBD1. Germline V gives CDR1 SGHRS, CDR2 YFSETQ. The CDR3 is 14 residues long. The junction had 4 bases not matched to a gene; V was cut back by 4 bases and J by 3 bases. CDR3 coding DNA: TGCGCCAGCAGCGAGGGGGACAGGGACTATGGCTACACCTTC. Its translation is CASSEGDRDYGYTF.

The chain's CDR3 is CASSPIRTSGSNTGELFF. The CDR3 DNA reads as TGTGCCAGCTCACCAATCAGGACTAGCGGGTCGAACACCGGGGAGCTGTTTTTT. The rearrangement links TRBV18 to TRBJ2-2; TRBD2 matches at 11 bases. Germline lookup yields CDR1 KGHSH and CDR2 LQKENI. The CDR3 runs 18 residues. Trimming at V came to 2 bases and at J to 0 bases, leaving 5 bases not matched to a gene.

V is TRBV28 and J is TRBJ2-1; 8 bases are a match to TRBD2. This CDR3 has 14 amino acids. Germline-derived CDR1 and CDR2 are MDHEN and SYDVKM. The trim removed 6 bases at V and 5 bases at J, leaving 6 bases unmatched. CDR3 sequence: CASRQLAGNNEQFF. CDR3 nucleotide sequence: TGTGCCAGCAGGCAGCTAGCGGGTAACAATGAGCAGTTCTTC. The variable domain in full, with the rest retrieved from reference TRBV28 and TRBJ2-1, is DVKVTQSSRYLVKRTGEKVFLECVQDMDHENMFWYRQDPGLGLRLIYFSYDVKMKEKGDIPEGYSVSREKKERFSLILESASTNQTSMYLCASRQLAGNNEQFFGPGTRLTVL.

The rearrangement links TRBV2 to TRBJ2-2; 12 nucleotides agree with TRBD2. Germline V CDR1 and CDR2: SNHLY, FYNNEI. V was pared by 8 bases and J by 6 bases, with 10 bases of the junction left unmatched. The CDR3 sequence is 16 residues long. The CDR3 DNA reads as TGTGCCAGCCTCAGGGAACTAGCGGGAGGCCCCGGGGAGCTGTTTTTT. Encoded protein: CASLRELAGGPGELFF.

This clone has just a few counts. The genes are TRBV5-1 and TRBJ2-3, with TRBD2 matching over 8 bases. The germline V gene encodes CDR1 SGHRS and CDR2 YFSETQ. J lost 5 bases, V lost 6 bases, and 11 bases had no gene match. CDR3 length: 15 residues. This CDR3 reads CASTERESSGDTQYF. CDR3 DNA: TGCGCCAGCACCGAGCGGGAGTCGTCCGGAGATACGCAGTATTTT.

This clone has just one count. CDR3 bases: TGTGCCAGCAGAGCGGGGGGGAAGGAGACCCAGTACTTC. As protein: CASRAGGKETQYF. The J gene is TRBJ2-5, the V gene TRBV6-5, with 10 bases aligning to TRBD2. Germline loops: CDR1 MNHEY, CDR2 SVGAGI. J lost 5 bases, V lost 6 bases, and 3 bases had no gene match. This CDR3 region has 13 residues.